These 3 T cell receptor beta chains share one sample of origin, sequenced in a study of blood T cell repertoires in COVID-19. The protocol was immunoSEQ multiplex PCR, while the TCRdb copy is restricted to in-frame clones and leaves out a portion. The sample lists 88,000 or so clones, around four fifths occurring once. Source material: peripheral blood. All receptors derive from a human donor in a cohort sampled during active COVID-19.

The chain couples TRBV19 to TRBJ2-5; a possible D gene is TRBD1 (6 bases). Germline V gene data show CDR1 as LNHDA and CDR2 as SQIVND (reference sequence). The CDR3 runs to 14 residues. V shed 4 bases and J shed 2 bases, with 11 bases lying between them. The CDR3 DNA follows: TGTGCCAGTAGTACCCAGGGGTTTCAAGAGACCCAGTACTTC. This encodes CASSTQGFQETQYF.

This clone came up once. The chain joins TRBV6-5 to TRBJ2-3; 9 bases map to TRBD1. The V gene's germline CDR1 is MNHEY and CDR2 SVGAGI. The CDR3 length is 15 residues. V gave up 6 bases and J gave up 2 bases; unmatched junction bases: 6. CDR3 DNA sequence: TGTGCCAGCAGCTTGGACAGGGGCCTCACAGATACGCAGTATTTT. Its translation: CASSLDRGLTDTQYF.

This clone was detected once. The chain is built from TRBV6-5 and TRBJ1-6, with D tentatively TRBD1 (6 bases). The CDR3 runs to 13 residues. The V gene lost 9 bases and the J gene lost 6 bases, with 12 bases spanning the gap. The V gene's germline CDR1 is MNHEY and CDR2 SVGAGI. DNA of the CDR3: TGTGCCAGTCGGACAGCGCTTAATTCACCCCTCCACTTT. It encodes CASRTALNSPLHF.